The rows below give T cell receptor beta chains drawn from one sample of a study of T cells after yellow fever vaccination. TCRdb used MiXCR to reprocess the 5' RACE reads, holding one entry per CDR3 protein. The table records some 300,000 distinct CDR3 sequences, approximately 8% of them present only once. The specimen was CD4+ T cells sorted from PBMCs, collected 5 days after the yellow fever booster vaccination. The source is a young man who received the YFV17D yellow fever vaccine. Both conserved end residues are part of each CDR3.

CDR3 protein: CASSLAFRTGQRSNRETQYF; V gene: TRBV7-9; CDR3 length: 20; J gene: TRBJ2-5
CDR3 protein: CASSLAGTGAANYGYTF; V gene: TRBV7-2; CDR3 length: 17; J gene: TRBJ1-2
CDR3 protein: CASSQDPTGRGETQYF; V gene: TRBV3-1; CDR3 length: 16; J gene: TRBJ2-5
CDR3 protein: CASRPKQGSTDTQYF; V gene: TRBV7-9; CDR3 length: 15; J gene: TRBJ2-3
CDR3 protein: CASFNSGVETQYF; V gene: TRBV5-1; CDR3 length: 13; J gene: TRBJ2-5
CDR3 protein: CSAPDRTKRGYTF; V gene: TRBV20-1; CDR3 length: 13; J gene: TRBJ1-2
CDR3 protein: CASRPQFAKAYEQYF; V gene: TRBV12-3/TRBV12-4; CDR3 length: 15; J gene: TRBJ2-7
CDR3 protein: CASSPSSGNTGELFF; V gene: TRBV7-7; CDR3 length: 15; J gene: TRBJ2-2
CDR3 protein: CASSQPDSNTGELFF; V gene: TRBV4-1; CDR3 length: 15; J gene: TRBJ2-2
CDR3 protein: CASSPLDREVYGYTF; V gene: TRBV4-2; CDR3 length: 15; J gene: TRBJ1-2
CDR3 protein: CASSYSPGESWGYTF; V gene: TRBV6-5; CDR3 length: 15; J gene: TRBJ1-2
CDR3 protein: CASSQDWGQPQHF; V gene: TRBV4-3; CDR3 length: 13; J gene: TRBJ1-5
CDR3 protein: CASSLTRASTDTQYF; V gene: TRBV7-2; CDR3 length: 15; J gene: TRBJ2-3
CDR3 protein: CASSLFPDDRTYGYTF; V gene: TRBV12-3/TRBV12-4; CDR3 length: 16; J gene: TRBJ1-2
CDR3 protein: CASSSGDRGYTIYF; V gene: TRBV12-3/TRBV12-4; CDR3 length: 14; J gene: TRBJ1-3
CDR3 protein: CASSAAVTQYF; V gene: TRBV7-6; CDR3 length: 11; J gene: TRBJ2-5
CDR3 protein: CASSSSGGALGEQFF; V gene: TRBV7-3; CDR3 length: 15; J gene: TRBJ2-1
CDR3 protein: CASSLRANPLAGGRGAQYF; V gene: TRBV5-1; CDR3 length: 19; J gene: TRBJ2-3
CDR3 protein: CSAGWGGLDNEQFF; V gene: TRBV20-1; CDR3 length: 14; J gene: TRBJ2-1
CDR3 protein: CATSDPRGTTETQYF; V gene: TRBV24-1; CDR3 length: 15; J gene: TRBJ2-5
CDR3 protein: CASSRLQGAETQYF; V gene: TRBV2; CDR3 length: 14; J gene: TRBJ2-5
CDR3 protein: CASSLEYTGNTIYF; V gene: TRBV5-1; CDR3 length: 14; J gene: TRBJ1-3
CDR3 protein: CASRTGSTDTQYF; V gene: TRBV6-5; CDR3 length: 13; J gene: TRBJ2-3
CDR3 protein: CASSHQGLAEIRETQYF; V gene: TRBV6-5; CDR3 length: 17; J gene: TRBJ2-5
CDR3 protein: CASSLDAAGWGNEQFF; V gene: TRBV11-3; CDR3 length: 16; J gene: TRBJ2-1
CDR3 protein: CASSKEGSPLHF; V gene: TRBV6-5; CDR3 length: 12; J gene: TRBJ1-6
CDR3 protein: CASSPKPPIVADYTF; V gene: TRBV23-1; CDR3 length: 15; J gene: TRBJ1-2
CDR3 protein: CASSDLRGLEKLFF; V gene: TRBV25-1; CDR3 length: 14; J gene: TRBJ1-4
CDR3 protein: CASSQDPVASNQPQHF; V gene: TRBV4-2; CDR3 length: 16; J gene: TRBJ1-5
CDR3 protein: CASSQGLYNEQFF; V gene: TRBV4-3; CDR3 length: 13; J gene: TRBJ2-1
CDR3 protein: CASSPPGGGALNTEAFF; V gene: TRBV3-2; CDR3 length: 17; J gene: TRBJ1-1
CDR3 protein: CASSKNSGPLRYEQYF; V gene: TRBV21-1; CDR3 length: 16; J gene: TRBJ2-7
CDR3 protein: CASTDILPPGRNEQFF; V gene: TRBV6-2/TRBV6-3; CDR3 length: 16; J gene: TRBJ2-1
CDR3 protein: CASSWEGSVTQYF; V gene: TRBV5-1; CDR3 length: 13; J gene: TRBJ2-5
CDR3 protein: CASRQGNEKLFF; V gene: TRBV7-2; CDR3 length: 12; J gene: TRBJ1-4
CDR3 protein: CAISSRTGTYEQYF; V gene: TRBV10-3; CDR3 length: 14; J gene: TRBJ2-7
CDR3 protein: CATSDPTSGGSSYNEQFF; V gene: TRBV24-1; CDR3 length: 18; J gene: TRBJ2-1
CDR3 protein: CASSQEASAGSNQPQHF; V gene: TRBV4-2; CDR3 length: 17; J gene: TRBJ1-5
CDR3 protein: CASSHRNSGELFF; V gene: TRBV7-3; CDR3 length: 13; J gene: TRBJ2-2
CDR3 protein: CASSQMVSGGSDTQYF; V gene: TRBV3-1; CDR3 length: 16; J gene: TRBJ2-3
CDR3 protein: CASSKRAGLKETQYF; V gene: TRBV7-6; CDR3 length: 15; J gene: TRBJ2-5
CDR3 protein: CASSLQGKYNEQFF; V gene: TRBV6-2/TRBV6-3; CDR3 length: 14; J gene: TRBJ2-1
CDR3 protein: CASSFLRGLGTEAFF; V gene: TRBV5-1; CDR3 length: 15; J gene: TRBJ1-1